This T cell receptor (beta chain) was captured in a study of T cell responses to AZD1222 COVID-19 vaccine. Produced via immunoSEQ multiplex PCR; TCRdb's table is partial and in-frame only. The profile covers about 120,000 clones, with around 91% appearing a single time and about 1.4% taken by the ten largest. From germline, CDR1 is MDHEN and CDR2 SYDVKM. V gave up 4 bases and J gave up 8 bases, with 17 bases separating them. This CDR3 has 14 residues. Study-wide results and limits: White British people made up most donors, females outnumbered males, and clonal diversity was possibly underestimated.

As regards this clone: Its target is unknown.

Analysis merged second doses at about 4 or about 12 weeks. The specimen was peripheral blood, collected 28 days after the second AZD1222 dose. The chain joins TRBV28 to TRBJ1-2; unclear D gene. This sequence was found in an adult who received the AZD1222 COVID-19 vaccine. CDR3 nucleotide sequence: TGTGCCAGCAGTTCTACGGGCTGGGATGGAGGCTACACCTTC. Its protein is CASSSTGWDGGYTF.